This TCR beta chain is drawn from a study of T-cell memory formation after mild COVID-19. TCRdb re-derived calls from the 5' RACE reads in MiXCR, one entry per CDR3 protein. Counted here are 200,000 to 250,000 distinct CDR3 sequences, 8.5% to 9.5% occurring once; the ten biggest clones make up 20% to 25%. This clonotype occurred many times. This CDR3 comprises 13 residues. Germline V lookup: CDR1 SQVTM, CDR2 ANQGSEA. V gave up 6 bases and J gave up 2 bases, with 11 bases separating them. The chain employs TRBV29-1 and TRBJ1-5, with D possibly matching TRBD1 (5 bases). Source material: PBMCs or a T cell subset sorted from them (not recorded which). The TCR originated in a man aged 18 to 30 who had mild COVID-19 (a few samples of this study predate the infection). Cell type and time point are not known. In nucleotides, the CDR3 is TGCAGCGTGGCGGGCAGGGGCAATCAGCCCCAGCATTTT. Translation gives CSVAGRGNQPQHF.